This note documents a single T cell receptor (beta chain) sequence. The antigen is unknown. The record originates from a study of T-cell memory formation after mild COVID-19. 5'RACE primed from the constant segment yielded TCR alpha and TCR beta cDNA libraries bearing sample barcodes and UMIs. Using its own MiXCR run on the 5' RACE reads, TCRdb lists one record per CDR3 protein. This sample has some 490,000 distinct CDR3 sequences, with roughly 18% found just once. Notes on the study in general: Later expanders leaned CD4+, whereas clones that contracted between day 15 and 85 were balanced CD4/CD8. Some clones that responded were present in memory (sampled pre-infection), which suggests cross-reactive memory joined. Contracting CD4+ clones sat mainly in CM and EM; CD8+ in EMRA.

The V and J ends lost 10 bases and 4 bases respectively, with 24 bases between them. Per the germline V gene, CDR1 is SGHAT and CDR2 is FQNNGV. The CDR3 length is 16 residues. The V call is TRBV11-2, the J call TRBJ2-3; weak D call: TRBD2 (7 bases). Specimen: PBMCs or a T cell subset sorted from them (not recorded which). The sequence came from an adult woman who had mild COVID-19 (a few samples of this study predate the infection). Cell type and time point are not known. The CDR3 DNA reads as TGTGCCACGAAAAGGGTCGGGGGGCGCGATGCAGATACGCAGTATTTT. Translated, it gives CATKRVGGRDADTQYF.